The entry below gives a single T cell receptor beta chain sequence along with its context. In the study's own analysis: From reference gene primer amplification, estimates of nucleated cell counts were derived. Sequenced by immunoSEQ multiplex PCR; TCRdb stores in-frame clones only, minus some. The V and J calls and clone size were taken over from that table, and D and trimming were inferred from the DNA. The data hold approximately 170,000 clones, with 87% observed a single time. This sample is drawn from a study of blood T cell repertoires in COVID-19. The wider study: Acute and convalescent COVID-19 specimens originated in the United States, Italy and Spain. Nucleic acid was either cDNA or gDNA, and it came from T cells, B-cell-depleted T cells, or PBMCs.

The germline V gene encodes CDR1 LNHDA and CDR2 SQIVND (reference sequence). The CDR3 is 16 residues long. The J segment lost 4 bases and the V segment lost 6 bases, leaving 9 bases of the junction unmatched. The TCR was taken from a man between 18 and 29 years old with active or convalescent COVID-19. The chain joins TRBV19 to TRBJ1-5, with 10 bases fitting TRBD1. Sequenced material: peripheral blood. This chain's CDR3 is CASSSVDRGRNQPQHF. The CDR3 nucleotides are TGTGCCAGTAGCAGCGTCGACAGGGGGCGGAATCAGCCCCAGCATTTT.